The 30 T cell receptor beta chains listed next were all sequenced from one sample in a study of T cell clonotyping in hematopoietic cell transplantation. Assay used: immunoSEQ multiplex PCR; TCRdb lists only in-frame clones, some missing. The table lists 15,000 or so clones, approximately 84% of them singletons. The sequences come from PBMCs, collected 100 days after allogeneic stem cell transplant. All receptors come from a male patient aged 45 to 59 who had an allogeneic stem cell transplant from an unrelated donor, so T cells may come from the graft donor. Some clones in this sample may be carry-over from other donors' samples.

The genes are TRBV5-1 and TRBJ2-5, with TRBD1 matching over 8 bases. The ends lost 4 bases at V and 7 bases at J; junction bases unmatched: 9. Germline lookup yields CDR1 SGHRS and CDR2 YFSETQ. The CDR3 sequence is 14 residues long. Here the CDR3 DNA reads TGCGCCAGCAGCCCCGGACAGGGCGGGTGGACCCAGTACTTC. This encodes CASSPGQGGWTQYF. Combining the CDR3 with reference TRBV5-1 and TRBJ2-5 gives the whole variable domain KAGVTQTPRYLIKTRGQQVTLSCSPISGHRSVSWYQQTPGQGLQFLFEYFSETQRNKGNFPGRFSGRQFSNSRSEMNVSTLELGDSALYLCASSPGQGGWTQYFGPGTRLLVL.

As for this clone: Other nucleotide sequences from this sample produce the same CDR3. The chain recombines TRBV27 with TRBJ2-3; D unclear. There are 14 residues in the CDR3. CDR1 MNHEY and CDR2 SMNVEV come from the germline V gene (reference sequence). Trimming shortened V by 3 bases and J by 0 bases, and 7 bases separated the two germline ends. CDR3 sequence: CASSFGGSTDTQYF. Here the CDR3 DNA reads TGTGCCAGCAGTTTCGGTGGTAGCACAGATACGCAGTATTTT.

This clone has more than one count but fewer than ten. One end of the junction varies from germline; a read error may be responsible. The genes are TRBV7-7 and TRBJ2-5, with D possibly being TRBD1 or TRBD2 (8 bases each). Germline CDR1 reads SSHAT; CDR2 reads FNYEAQ (reference sequence). This CDR3 is built from 15 residues. CDR3 residues: CASSLAGTGGETQYF. In DNA form, the CDR3 reads TGTGCTAGCAGCTTAGCGGGGACAGGAGGGGAGACCCAGTACTTC.

The V and J genes are TRBV7-2 and TRBJ2-1; 7 bases agree with TRBD2. The CDR3 has 13 residues. CDR1 and CDR2 (germline): SGHTA, FQGNSA. V trimming: 11 bases; J trimming: 6 bases; junction bases outside the gene matches: 10. The CDR3 coding sequence is TGTGCCGGGAGGGAGGGAGTACTCAATGAGCAGTTCTTC. It yields the protein CAGREGVLNEQFF.

The chain combines TRBV19 with TRBJ1-2; D not resolved. Germline V gene sequence: CDR1 LNHDA, CDR2 SQIVND (reference sequence). The V and J ends lost 5 bases and 2 bases respectively, with 9 bases between them. This CDR3 has 13 amino acids. The CDR3 loop is CASSPGYNYGYTF. CDR3 in DNA: TGTGCCAGTAGTCCCGGCTACAACTATGGCTACACCTTC. The full variable domain, rest sourced from reference TRBV19 and TRBJ1-2, is DGGITQSPKYLFRKEGQNVTLSCEQNLNHDAMYWYRQDPGQGLRLIYYSQIVNDFQKGDIAEGYSVSREKKESFPLTVTSAQKNPTAFYLCASSPGYNYGYTFGSGTRLTVV.

This clone was recorded only once. This rearrangement joins TRBV2 to TRBJ1-6; no definite D call. CDR3 length: 15 residues. CDR1 is SNHLY, CDR2 FYNNEI, per germline. V dropped 8 bases and J dropped 7 bases, with 18 bases sitting between them. CDR3 DNA sequence: TGTGCCAGCGCCTGGGAGACAAGATCCAATTCACCCCTCCACTTT. The encoded protein is CASAWETRSNSPLHF.

The chain couples TRBV27 to TRBJ1-5; a weak D match, TRBD1 (5 bases). The V and J ends lost 5 bases and 7 bases respectively, with 12 bases between them. Germline V CDR1 and CDR2: MNHEY, SMNVEV (reference sequence). The CDR3 contains 13 residues. CDR3 region: CASSPQGDQPQHF. The CDR3 nucleotides are TGTGCCAGCAGTCCCCAGGGAGACCAGCCCCAGCATTTT.

The chain recombines TRBV2 with TRBJ1-5; D gene unclear. This CDR3 spans 15 amino acids. Germline V lookup: CDR1 SNHLY, CDR2 FYNNEI. V was trimmed by 6 bases and J by 2 bases, leaving 14 bases between them. The CDR3 nucleotides read TGTGCCAGCAGCTCTCTCTTGCGGGGCAATCAGCCCCAGCATTTT. It is translated as CASSSLLRGNQPQHF.

The chain carries TRBV30 and TRBJ1-2, with a possible D match to TRBD1 (5 bases). The CDR3 totals 12 residues. The V end lost 2 bases, the J end lost 8 bases, and 12 bases lay between the germline ends. In germline, CDR1 is GTSNPN, CDR2 SVGIG (reference sequence). The CDR3 protein is CAWSRDGRGYTF. Written as DNA, the CDR3 is TGTGCCTGGAGTCGGGACGGCCGGGGCTACACCTTC.

The chain links TRBV19 to TRBJ2-1, with D unresolved. Germline V gene data show CDR1 as LNHDA and CDR2 as SQIVND (reference sequence). CDR3 length equals 11 residues. Trimming shortened V by 0 bases and J by 10 bases, and 4 bases separated the two germline ends. The CDR3 reads CASSIEGEQFF. In DNA form, the CDR3 reads TGTGCCAGTAGTATAGAGGGGGAGCAGTTCTTC.

This rearrangement joins TRBV27 to TRBJ1-2, with 7 bases lining up with TRBD1. Germline V gives CDR1 MNHEY, CDR2 SMNVEV (reference sequence). There are 14 residues in the CDR3. J gave up 3 bases and V 4 bases, and 5 bases lay outside the gene matches. The CDR3 DNA reads as TGTGCCAGCAGTTCCTCGACAGGGTACTATGGCTACACCTTC. This codes for CASSSSTGYYGYTF.

The chain combines TRBV10-3 with TRBJ2-1, with 11 bases fitting TRBD1. The CDR3 has 15 amino acids. The J segment lost 9 bases and the V segment lost 7 bases, leaving 11 bases of the junction unmatched. Per germline, CDR1 ENHRY and CDR2 SYGVKD. CDR3 bases: TGTGCCATCACCACCGGGACAGGGGGGCTTGGTGAGCAGTTCTTC. The encoded protein is CAITTGTGGLGEQFF.

The genes are TRBV7-6 and TRBJ1-4, with 10 bases that match TRBD1. The trim removed 5 bases at V and 8 bases at J, leaving 8 bases unmatched. The length of the CDR3 is 15 residues. The germline gives CDR1 SGHVS, CDR2 FNYEAQ. CDR3 bases: TGTGCCAGCAGCCACTGGACAGGGGGAACCGAAAAACTGTTTTTT. Its protein product is CASSHWTGGTEKLFF.

This chain connects TRBV10-3 to TRBJ1-5, with 7 bases lining up with TRBD1. Germline V gives CDR1 ENHRY, CDR2 SYGVKD. Trimming removed 0 bases from V and 7 bases from J; junction bases left unmatched: 3. The CDR3 covers 14 residues. CDR3 nucleotide sequence: TGTGCCATCAGTGAGTCGCAGGGGGGACAGCCCCAGCATTTT. Protein: CAISESQGGQPQHF.

The chain carries TRBV28 and TRBJ2-7, with 10 bases identical to TRBD2. CDR3 size: 13 residues. Germline V CDR1 and CDR2: MDHEN, SYDVKM. Trimming took 11 bases from V and 7 from J; bases not matched to a gene: 11. The CDR3 DNA is TGTGCCGCGTGGCCAGCGGGAGGGAGGGAGCAGTACTTC. This encodes CAAWPAGGREQYF.

This clone has more than one count but fewer than ten. CDR3 residues: CAFSRGTGELFF. CDR3 nucleotides: TGTGCCTTTTCCCGGGGTACCGGGGAGCTGTTTTTT. V and J are TRBV30 and TRBJ2-2; a possible D gene is TRBD2 (5 bases). V shed 7 bases and J shed 5 bases, with 11 bases lying between them. Germline CDR1 is GTSNPN and CDR2 is SVGIG (reference sequence). CDR3 length: 12 amino acids.

This clone appeared a single time. The rearrangement joins TRBV29-1 to TRBJ2-7, with 10 positions matching TRBD1. The CDR3 covers 17 residues. Germline V gene lookup returns CDR1 SQVTM and CDR2 ANQGSEA. J was trimmed by 3 bases and V by 6 bases; bases with no gene match: 17. This CDR3 reads CSVRGDPGTGESYEQYF. As DNA, the CDR3 is TGCAGCGTGAGGGGCGATCCCGGGACAGGGGAGAGCTACGAGCAGTACTTC.

The J gene is TRBJ2-5, the V gene TRBV11-1; D ambiguous. From germline, CDR1 is SGHAT and CDR2 FQDESV (reference sequence). The CDR3 runs to 14 residues. V was clipped by 2 bases and J by 5 bases, with 12 bases between them. CDR3 sequence: CASSLTPPVETQYF. The CDR3 DNA is TGTGCCAGCAGCTTAACCCCTCCTGTGGAGACCCAGTACTTC.

The V gene is TRBV7-8, the J gene TRBJ1-1; D remains unclear. Germline V lookup: CDR1 SGHVS, CDR2 FQNEAQ. This CDR3 region has 13 residues. The V and J ends lost 5 bases and 5 bases respectively, with 12 bases between them. The CDR3 is CASSEREVTEAFF. Written as DNA, the CDR3 is TGTGCCAGCAGCGAGAGGGAAGTTACTGAAGCTTTCTTT.

The chain carries TRBV5-1 and TRBJ1-1; D remains unclear. The CDR3 length is 15 residues. Looked up from germline, CDR1 is SGHRS and CDR2 is YFSETQ. Between the trimmed V and J ends, which lost 0 bases and 1 base, there was a span of 10 bases. CDR3 sequence: CASSLDGSGNTEAFF. The CDR3 DNA sequence: TGCGCCAGCAGCTTGGATGGGTCAGGGAACACTGAAGCTTTCTTT.

The chain carries TRBV29-1 and TRBJ1-1, with D possibly TRBD1 on 6 matching bases. The V and J ends lost 4 bases and 10 bases respectively, with 16 bases between them. CDR3 length equals 12 residues. The V gene's germline CDR1 is SQVTM and CDR2 ANQGSEA. CDR3 nucleotide sequence: TGCAGCGTTGGGCAGGGGCTTCTCCGAGCTTTCTTT. Protein product: CSVGQGLLRAFF.

The chain combines TRBV30 with TRBJ2-7; the D is unclear. V was cut by 3 bases and J by 3 bases, with 6 bases left in between. Germline V gene data show CDR1 as GTSNPN and CDR2 as SVGIG (reference sequence). This CDR3 is built from 11 residues. The CDR3 region is CAWSASYEQYF. The CDR3 bases are TGTGCCTGGAGCGCCAGCTACGAGCAGTACTTC.

The chain recombines TRBV7-7 with TRBJ2-1; TRBD2 is a possible D gene (5 bases). The V and J ends lost 1 base and 5 bases respectively, with 6 bases between them. Germline V CDR1 and CDR2: SSHAT, FNYEAQ (reference sequence). The CDR3 is 13 residues long. CDR3 in amino acids: CASSLGLNNEQFF. CDR3 coding DNA: TGTGCCAGCAGCTTAGGACTAAACAATGAGCAGTTCTTC.

The rearrangement joins TRBV7-8 to TRBJ1-1; perhaps TRBD1 as D (5 bases). Germline CDR1 reads SGHVS; CDR2 reads FQNEAQ. Trimming pared 5 bases from V and 4 bases from J, leaving 20 bases between. This CDR3 has 16 residues. DNA for the CDR3: TGTGCCAGCAGCCCAAGCGGGGGGATCTGGGGCACTGAAGCTTTCTTT. Translation gives CASSPSGGIWGTEAFF.

The rearrangement uses TRBV6-6 and TRBJ2-1; 7 bases match TRBD2. V lost 6 bases to trimming and J lost 3 bases; unmatched junction nucleotides: 8. The germline gives CDR1 MNHNY, CDR2 SVGAGI (reference sequence). This CDR3 spans 15 amino acids. CDR3 DNA: TGTGCCAGCAGCCTATCCCTAGCGGACTACAATGAGCAGTTCTTC. It specifies CASSLSLADYNEQFF.

The rearrangement uses TRBV6-6 and TRBJ1-2; D is unclear. Per germline, CDR1 MNHNY and CDR2 SVGAGI (reference sequence). Trimming left V 6 bases short and J 5 bases short, with 7 bases between. This CDR3 contains 11 residues. Here the CDR3 reads CASRVGYGYTF. In DNA form, the CDR3 reads TGTGCCAGCAGAGTCGGGTATGGCTACACCTTC.

The rearrangement joins TRBV19 to TRBJ2-7, with 11 bases aligning to TRBD1. In germline, CDR1 is LNHDA, CDR2 SQIVND (reference sequence). This CDR3 spans 14 amino acids. With 5 bases clipped from V and 5 bases from J, the junction kept 5 bases outside the gene matches. The CDR3 coding sequence is TGTGCCAGTAGTCCACGGACAGGGGGCCACGAGCAGTACTTC. It translates to CASSPRTGGHEQYF.

The V gene is TRBV11-2, the J gene TRBJ1-6, with a weak D call TRBD1 (5 bases). V shed 6 bases and J shed 8 bases, with 8 bases lying between them. From germline, CDR1 is SGHAT and CDR2 FQNNGV. The CDR3 has 12 residues. The CDR3 nucleotides are TGTGCCAGCAGGGGGCGCGATTCACCCCTCCACTTT. It is translated as CASRGRDSPLHF.

The rearrangement links TRBV5-1 to TRBJ2-3; 9 bases match TRBD2. The CDR3 extends over 16 amino acids. The germline gives CDR1 SGHRS, CDR2 YFSETQ. Germline trimming cut 6 bases from V and 2 bases from J; bases unmatched to any gene: 10. The CDR3 spells CASNFLTSGYTDTQYF. For the CDR3, the DNA is TGCGCCAGCAACTTCTTGACTAGCGGATACACAGATACGCAGTATTTT.

The V and J genes are TRBV6-5 and TRBJ1-6, with a possible D match to TRBD1 (5 bases). This CDR3 is built from 15 residues. Germline V gives CDR1 MNHEY, CDR2 SVGAGI. V was shortened by 2 bases and J by 7 bases, with 12 bases between the two germline ends. In DNA form, the CDR3 reads TGTGCCAGCAGTTACAATCCGGGGGAAAATTCACCCCTCCACTTT. As protein: CASSYNPGENSPLHF.